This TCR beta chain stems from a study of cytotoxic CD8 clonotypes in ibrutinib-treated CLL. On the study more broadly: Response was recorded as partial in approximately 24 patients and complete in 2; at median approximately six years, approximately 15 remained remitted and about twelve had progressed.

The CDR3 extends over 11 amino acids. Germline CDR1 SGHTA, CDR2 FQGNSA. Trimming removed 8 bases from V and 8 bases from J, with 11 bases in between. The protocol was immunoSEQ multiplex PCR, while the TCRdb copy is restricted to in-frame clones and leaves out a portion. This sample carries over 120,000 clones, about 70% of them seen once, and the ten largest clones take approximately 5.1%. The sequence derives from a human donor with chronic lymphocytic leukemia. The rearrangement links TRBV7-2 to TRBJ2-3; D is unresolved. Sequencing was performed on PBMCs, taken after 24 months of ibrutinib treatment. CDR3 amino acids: CASSAWGTQYF. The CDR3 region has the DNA TGTGCCAGCTCGGCGTGGGGTACGCAGTATTTT.